Below, 25 T cell receptor beta chains from the same sample are listed, as sequenced in a study of stem cell transplantation in POMP-related autoinflammatory disease. The data were produced by immunoSEQ multiplex PCR, yet TCRdb's version contains in-frame clones alone and is incomplete. Of more than 25,000 clones listed, around 88% were seen once; the top ten hold over 0.6%. Sequences were derived from CD4+ T cells from PBMCs, sampled before stem cell transplantation. The origin of the receptors is a human donor with POMP-related autoinflammation and immune dysregulation (PRAID).

V and J are TRBV7-2 and TRBJ2-7; D unresolved. Trimming took 4 bases from V and 0 from J, leaving 10 bases between them. The CDR3 spans 14 residues. CDR1 SGHTA and CDR2 FQGNSA come from the germline V gene. CDR3 sequence: CASSYEATSYEQYF. In DNA form, the CDR3 reads TGTGCCAGCAGCTATGAGGCGACCTCCTACGAGCAGTACTTC.

The J gene is TRBJ1-5, the V gene TRBV9; 10 nucleotides align to TRBD1. The CDR3 length is 17 residues. After removal of 4 bases from V and 6 bases from J, the junction contained 13 bases not matched to a gene. Germline V gene lookup returns CDR1 SGDLS and CDR2 YYNGEE. The DNA for the CDR3 is TGTGCCAGCAGCACCGGGAGGGGACAGGGGTTAAGTCAGCCCCAGCATTTT. Translation: CASSTGRGQGLSQPQHF.

This clone was observed a single time. The chain has TRBV11-2 and TRBJ2-1; D gene ambiguous. The CDR3 has 14 residues. Germline CDR1 reads SGHAT; CDR2 reads FQNNGV. The V gene lost 5 bases and the J gene lost 5 bases, with 13 bases spanning the gap. The CDR3 sequence is CASSPTTPNNEQFF. In DNA, the CDR3 is TGTGCCAGCAGCCCCACTACTCCCAACAATGAGCAGTTCTTC.

The J gene is TRBJ2-5, the V gene TRBV5-1; no clear D. The CDR3 is made up of 13 amino acids. Germline loops: CDR1 SGHRS, CDR2 YFSETQ. With 3 bases removed from V and 5 bases from J, the gap between germline ends came to 11 bases. CDR3 loop: CASSWTRRETQYF. Written as DNA, the CDR3 is TGCGCCAGCAGCTGGACCAGGCGGGAGACCCAGTACTTC.

The chain uses TRBV7-3 and TRBJ2-1, with TRBD2 identical over 8 bases. There are 15 residues in the CDR3. The trim removed 2 bases at V and 9 bases at J, leaving 9 bases unmatched. Germline CDR1 reads SGHTA; CDR2 reads FQGTGA. For the CDR3, the DNA is TGTGCCAGCAGCTTACAGGTAGCGGGGACCGGTGAGCAGTTCTTC. This sequence encodes CASSLQVAGTGEQFF.

This rearrangement joins TRBV4-1 to TRBJ1-4; D is unclear. V lost 8 bases and J lost 0, with 7 bases in between. This CDR3 has 13 residues. Per germline, CDR1 MGHRA and CDR2 YSYEKL. The CDR3 sequence is CASAVTTNEKLFF. The CDR3 DNA follows: TGCGCCAGCGCGGTGACAACTAATGAAAAACTGTTTTTT.

J is TRBJ1-1 and V is TRBV6-5, with D possibly being TRBD1 (5 bases). Germline V CDR1 and CDR2: MNHEY, SVGAGI. The length of the CDR3 is 15 residues. Trimming cost V 7 bases and J 8 bases, with 23 bases left between them. CDR3 bases: TGTGCCAGCACCGTACGGAGGGGCAGTCTGAAAGAAGCTTTCTTT. Translated, it gives CASTVRRGSLKEAFF.

The chain couples TRBV11-2 to TRBJ2-4; perhaps TRBD2 as D (5 bases). The V gene lost 0 bases and the J gene lost 7 bases, with 13 bases spanning the gap. CDR1 is SGHAT and CDR2 is FQNNGV in the germline V gene. The CDR3 runs 15 residues. The CDR3 bases are TGTGCCAGCAGCTTAGATCCCGGACTGAGCAACATTCAGTACTTC. This codes for CASSLDPGLSNIQYF.

The chain carries TRBV5-1 and TRBJ2-3; 13 bases are shared with TRBD2. Germline CDR1 and CDR2: SGHRS and YFSETQ. With 4 bases clipped from V and 5 bases from J, the junction kept 4 bases outside the gene matches. The CDR3 extends over 15 amino acids. The CDR3 DNA reads TGCGCCAGCAGCGGACGACTAGCGGGGGGAGATACGCAGTATTTT. It is translated as CASSGRLAGGDTQYF.

This clone showed up just once. The chain joins TRBV10-3 to TRBJ2-3; 9 bases agree with TRBD2. The germline CDR1 and CDR2 sequences are ENHRY and SYGVKD. V lost 4 bases and J lost 1; bases outside the gene matches: 9. The CDR3 contains 17 residues. The CDR3 region has the DNA TGTGCCATCAGTGGGCGACCTAGCGGGGTGGGCACAGATACGCAGTATTTT. Amino acid sequence: CAISGRPSGVGTDTQYF.

This clone was observed a few times. The V gene is TRBV19, the J gene TRBJ1-2; possible D gene TRBD1, 5 bases. Germline V gene sequence: CDR1 LNHDA, CDR2 SQIVND (reference sequence). V lost 0 bases to trimming and J lost 2 bases, with 13 bases between them. This CDR3 contains 16 residues. The CDR3 sequence: CASSIEHSTDNYGYTF. The CDR3 DNA reads as TGTGCCAGTAGTATAGAACACTCGACAGACAACTATGGCTACACCTTC. The full variable domain, with the rest looked up from reference TRBV19 and TRBJ1-2, is DGGITQSPKYLFRKEGQNVTLSCEQNLNHDAMYWYRQDPGQGLRLIYYSQIVNDFQKGDIAEGYSVSREKKESFPLTVTSAQKNPTAFYLCASSIEHSTDNYGYTFGSGTRLTVV.

The chain is built from TRBV2 and TRBJ2-1; 7 bases are shared with TRBD2. CDR3 size: 13 residues. The V and J ends lost 6 bases and 1 base, in that order; junction bases with no gene match: 0. Germline CDR1 reads SNHLY; CDR2 reads FYNNEI. Here the CDR3 DNA reads TGTGCCAGCAGACTAGCGTCCTACAATGAGCAGTTCTTC. Residues: CASRLASYNEQFF. The entire variable domain, with the rest obtained from reference TRBV2 and TRBJ2-1, is as follows: EPEVTQTPSHQVTQMGQEVILRCVPISNHLYFYWYRQILGQKVEFLVSFYNNEISEKSEIFDDQFSVERPDGSNFTLKIRSTKLEDSAMYFCASRLASYNEQFFGPGTRLTVL.

The rearrangement links TRBV7-6 to TRBJ1-1, with D possibly matching TRBD1 (5 bases). Germline loops: CDR1 SGHVS, CDR2 FNYEAQ. This CDR3 comprises 13 residues. V lost 2 bases and J lost 1, with 5 bases in between. The CDR3 loop reads CASSLTGNTEAFF. The DNA for the CDR3 is TGTGCCAGCAGCTTAACAGGGAACACTGAAGCTTTCTTT.

The gene calls are TRBV7-9 and TRBJ2-3; TRBD2 might be the D (7 bases). Germline V gene lookup returns CDR1 SEHNR and CDR2 FQNEAQ (reference sequence). V gave up 5 bases and J gave up 5 bases, with 17 bases separating them. There are 15 residues in the CDR3. The CDR3 coding sequence is TGTGCCAGCAGCCGAAAGGGGGGGGACGGAGATACGCAGTATTTT. This encodes CASSRKGGDGDTQYF.

The V gene is TRBV19, the J gene TRBJ2-3; a possible D gene is TRBD1 (5 bases). The ends were cut back, 5 bases at V and 2 bases at J, with 8 bases in the middle. Germline assignment: CDR1 LNHDA and CDR2 SQIVND (reference sequence). CDR3 size: 13 residues. CDR3 in amino acids: CASSQGYTDTQYF. The CDR3 nucleotides are TGTGCCAGTAGTCAGGGCTACACAGATACGCAGTATTTT. Drawing the rest from reference TRBV19 and TRBJ2-3, the complete variable domain is DGGITQSPKYLFRKEGQNVTLSCEQNLNHDAMYWYRQDPGQGLRLIYYSQIVNDFQKGDIAEGYSVSREKKESFPLTVTSAQKNPTAFYLCASSQGYTDTQYFGPGTRLTVL.

The genes are TRBV19 and TRBJ2-1, with 11 nucleotides matching TRBD2. This CDR3 region has 16 residues. V lost 6 bases and J lost 2; bases outside the gene matches: 6. Germline CDR1 and CDR2: LNHDA and SQIVND (reference sequence). This CDR3 reads CASRRNSGGAYNEQFF. The DNA of the CDR3 is TGTGCCAGTAGGAGGAATAGCGGGGGGGCCTACAATGAGCAGTTCTTC.

On this clone itself: A read error may produce the germline difference seen at one junction end. The rearrangement uses TRBV7-7 and TRBJ2-5; D is possibly TRBD2 (5 bases). CDR1 and CDR2 from the germline V gene are SSHAT and FNYEAQ (reference sequence). CDR3 length: 13 amino acids. The DNA of the CDR3 is TGTGCTAGCAGCTTCGGGGAAGAGGAGACCCAGTACTTC. Its translation: CASSFGEEETQYF.

The CDR3 reads CASSLRQGDTQYF. The DNA for the CDR3 is TGTGCCAGCAGTTTAAGGCAGGGTGATACGCAGTATTTT. The chain employs TRBV27 and TRBJ2-3, with D perhaps TRBD1 (5 bases). Trimming stripped 2 bases from V and 6 bases from J, with 9 bases between. This CDR3 is 13 amino acids long. In germline, CDR1 is MNHEY, CDR2 SMNVEV (reference sequence).

This sequence joins TRBV5-1 and TRBJ2-3; 10 bases line up with TRBD2. Trimming took 2 bases from V and 3 from J; bases not matched to a gene: 3. Germline V gene lookup returns CDR1 SGHRS and CDR2 YFSETQ. The CDR3 contains 15 residues. The CDR3 DNA sequence: TGCGCCAGCAGCTTTACTAGCGGGGTAACAGATACGCAGTATTTT. Protein: CASSFTSGVTDTQYF.

The J gene is TRBJ2-3, the V gene TRBV2; TRBD2 agrees at 8 bases. J lost 6 bases, V lost 8 bases, and 7 bases had no gene match. CDR3 length: 13 residues. In germline, CDR1 is SNHLY, CDR2 FYNNEI. CDR3 in amino acids: CASDSGAGDTQYF. Here the CDR3 DNA reads TGTGCCAGCGATAGCGGGGCCGGGGATACGCAGTATTTT.

The chain links TRBV23-1 to TRBJ2-2; D tentatively fits TRBD1 or TRBD2 (6 bases each). TRBV23-1 is given ORF status, its function remaining uncertain. Trimming took 2 bases from V and 6 from J, leaving 22 bases between them. The CDR3 extends over 18 amino acids. In nucleotides, the CDR3 is TGCGCCAGCAGTCAAAGGTCGACGGGGGCCAGAAGGGCCGGGGAGCTGTTTTTT. Encoded protein: CASSQRSTGARRAGELFF.

The chain joins TRBV5-1 to TRBJ1-2; D is unresolved. Trimming pared 1 base from V and 4 bases from J, leaving 8 bases between. CDR3 length: 13 amino acids. The germline V gene encodes CDR1 SGHRS and CDR2 YFSETQ. CDR3 nucleotides: TGCGCCAGCAGCTTGCGTCTGGGCTATGGCTACACCTTC. It specifies CASSLRLGYGYTF.

This chain uses TRBV16 with TRBJ2-1; D gene uncertain. CDR3 length: 12 residues. The ends were cut back, 5 bases at V and 11 bases at J, with 13 bases in the middle. CDR1 is KGHSY, CDR2 FQNENV, per germline. The CDR3 is CASSMAFEKQFF. The CDR3 DNA sequence: TGTGCCAGCAGCATGGCCTTTGAAAAGCAGTTCTTC. The variable domain in full, completed from reference TRBV16 and TRBJ2-1, reads GEEVAQTPKHLVRGEGQKAKLYCAPIKGHSYVFWYQQVLKNEFKFLISFQNENVFDETGMPKERFSAKCLPNSPCSLEIQATKLEDSAVYFCASSMAFEKQFFGPGTRLTVL.

The J gene is TRBJ2-1, the V gene TRBV18; D ambiguous. The CDR3 runs to 11 residues. V was cut by 5 bases and J by 10 bases, with 9 bases left in between. CDR1 is KGHSH, CDR2 LQKENI, per germline. This chain's CDR3 is CASSSLGEQFF. In DNA form, the CDR3 reads TGTGCCAGCTCATCTTTGGGAGAGCAGTTCTTC.

The V and J genes are TRBV6-5 and TRBJ1-1, with D possibly TRBD1 on 5 matching bases. The V end was cut by 1 base, the J end by 4 bases, with 10 bases between. Germline CDR1 and CDR2: MNHEY and SVGAGI. This CDR3 contains 14 residues. CDR3 residues: CASSYFSGTTEAFF. The CDR3 DNA sequence: TGTGCCAGCAGTTACTTTTCAGGGACCACTGAAGCTTTCTTT.